Shown below are 6 T cell receptor beta chains from a single sample sequenced in a study of T-cell reconstitution after alpha-beta-depleted transplantation in children. Preparing the TCRbeta library involved the use of unique molecular identifiers. TCRdb analysed the PCR reads with MiXCR anew, one entry per CDR3 protein. Of hundreds of thousands of distinct CDR3 sequences in the sample, over 20% were seen once. The source was PBMCs, collected before TCRalphabeta/CD19-depleted stem cell transplant. Receptors were obtained from a girl aged 2-10 years with Fanconi anemia, due to receive a stem cell transplant.

This clonotype came up many times. The chain combines TRBV15 with TRBJ2-2; perhaps TRBD1 as D (5 bases). CDR1 is LNHNV and CDR2 is YYDKDF in the germline V gene (reference sequence). The CDR3 is made up of 17 amino acids. The V end was cut by 0 bases, the J end by 0 bases, with 11 bases between. CDR3 residues: CATSRDRVRANTGELFF. DNA of the CDR3: TGTGCCACCAGCAGAGATAGGGTCAGGGCGAACACCGGGGAGCTGTTTTTT.

The rearrangement joins TRBV23-1 to TRBJ1-3; no definite D call. TRBV23-1 is an ORF, with its function uncertain. This CDR3 spans 12 amino acids. With 5 bases removed from V and 8 bases from J, the gap between germline ends came to 10 bases. Here the CDR3 DNA reads TGCGCCAGCAGTACACACACGGACACCATATATTTT. As protein: CASSTHTDTIYF.

Many counts were recorded for this clonotype. The genes are TRBV29-1 and TRBJ2-1, with 7 bases matching TRBD1. The CDR3 runs 13 residues. Germline lookup yields CDR1 SQVTM and CDR2 ANQGSEA. Trimming took 7 bases from V and 4 from J; bases not matched to a gene: 7. CDR3 DNA: TGCAGCGCCAGGGACAGAACATACAATGAGCAGTTCTTC. It is translated as CSARDRTYNEQFF.

This clonotype was counted a few times. The rearrangement uses TRBV20-1 and TRBJ2-1; a possible D gene is TRBD1 (5 bases). This CDR3 comprises 17 residues. With 3 bases removed from V and 5 bases from J, the gap between germline ends came to 23 bases. Germline assignment: CDR1 DFQATT and CDR2 SNEGSKA (reference sequence). Written as DNA, the CDR3 is TGCAGTGCTAGCACTCATTTCTCAGGGCGCCCCGACAATGAGCAGTTCTTC. Its protein product is CSASTHFSGRPDNEQFF.

This clonotype has at least ten counts. The rearrangement joins TRBV20-1 to TRBJ2-2, with D perhaps TRBD1 or TRBD2 (5 bases each). V was cut by 0 bases and J by 6 bases, with 17 bases left in between. CDR1 is DFQATT, CDR2 SNEGSKA, per germline (reference sequence). The CDR3 sequence is 16 residues long. CDR3 in amino acids: CSARDSWGNQAGELFF. CDR3 sequence (DNA): TGCAGTGCTAGAGATTCGTGGGGGAACCAGGCCGGGGAGCTGTTTTTT.

J is TRBJ2-5 and V is TRBV7-7; D call uncertain. This CDR3 is built from 13 residues. V lost 3 bases to trimming and J lost 3 bases, with 8 bases between them. From germline, CDR1 is SSHAT and CDR2 FNYEAQ (reference sequence). CDR3 nucleotide sequence: TGTGCCAGCAGCTTCGATCTAGAAGAGACCCAGTACTTC. Translating gives CASSFDLEETQYF.